The rows below give T cell receptor beta chains drawn from one sample of a study of T cell repertoires in cytomegalovirus infection. These receptors' antigens are unknown. From the reads, TCRdb called clonotypes with MiXCR, one entry per CDR3 protein. This sample has 140,000 to 150,000 distinct CDR3 sequences, with over 30% found just once. This specimen was CD8+ T cells from cultured PBMCs, taken from culture after CMV antigen stimulation. The source of these receptors is a human donor in good health (CMV status not recorded). Some clones in this sample may be carry-over from other donors' samples. CDR3s include the opening cysteine and the closing phenylalanine or tryptophan. Fields, in order: J gene, V gene, CDR3 protein.

J: TRBJ2-1; V: TRBV5-5; CDR3: CATSSYNEQFF
J: TRBJ2-3; V: TRBV6-1; CDR3: CASSVVSGTYAGSMTRNTDTQYF
J: TRBJ2-7; V: TRBV7-9; CDR3: CASSSRATYEQYF
J: TRBJ2-6; V: TRBV7-9; CDR3: CASSLMGTSLGANVLTF
J: TRBJ2-1; V: TRBV28; CDR3: CASILAGGPGYNEQFF
J: TRBJ1-2; V: TRBV6-1; CDR3: CASSPQGAGDYGYTF
J: TRBJ2-1; V: TRBV29-1; CDR3: CSVDRTGGGSYNEQFF
J: TRBJ2-1; V: TRBV13; CDR3: CASSQRDYPLEQFF
J: TRBJ1-1; V: TRBV11-1; CDR3: CASSPGTEAFF
J: TRBJ2-7; V: TRBV7-9; CDR3: CASSSLSPDREKPYEQYF
J: TRBJ2-7; V: TRBV20-1; CDR3: CSARESDRIPYEQYF
J: TRBJ2-1; V: TRBV11-2; CDR3: CASSPQRATYNEQFF
J: TRBJ2-1; V: TRBV12-3/TRBV12-4; CDR3: CASTLAGGPNNEQFF
J: TRBJ2-5; V: TRBV27; CDR3: CASSGLDYSQETQYF
J: TRBJ1-2; V: TRBV7-9; CDR3: CASINPGVNGYTF
J: TRBJ2-7; V: TRBV29-1; CDR3: CSVGVRDSYYEQYF
J: TRBJ1-6; V: TRBV25-1; CDR3: CASSEDPLGSPLHF
J: TRBJ2-2; V: TRBV7-2; CDR3: CASIPGGGELFF
J: TRBJ2-7; V: TRBV7-2; CDR3: CASSQGTGDEQHF
J: TRBJ1-4; V: TRBV4-1; CDR3: CASSQEREKLFF
J: TRBJ2-5; V: TRBV27; CDR3: CASSLIVASGGRETQYF
J: TRBJ1-1; V: TRBV7-3; CDR3: CASSPSGQPNTEAFF